Sequencing of this TCR beta chain was carried out in a study of HIV-infected patients and healthy controls. The study's findings and limits: MAIT alpha-chain CDR3s were frequent in healthy controls, depleted in HIV+.

No cell fractionation was done, so the repertoire covers all unsorted peripheral blood T cells. The RNA source was a roughly 2.4 ml peripheral blood draw. Donors were HIV-infected adults who had not yet started antiretroviral therapy but were about to begin. By its share, this clonotype is medium-sized. Its antigen is not known. Germline V lookup: CDR1 MNHNS, CDR2 SASEGT. CDR3 length equals 15 residues. The V and J ends lost 3 bases and 0 bases respectively, with 12 bases between them. Alpha and beta constant-region primers primed reverse transcription of about 470 ng RNA. Separate chain-specific third strand synthesis with multiplexing indices produced the alpha and beta libraries. TCRdb reprocessed the 5' RACE reads with MiXCR, giving one entry per CDR3 protein. The sample contains 8,100 or so distinct CDR3 sequences, roughly 10% of which appear only once.

This TCR came from an adult with HIV infection. The V and J genes are TRBV6-1 and TRBJ2-7; the D is unclear. This specimen was blood, taken before antiretroviral therapy. The CDR3 bases are TGTGCCAGCAGTGATCTCCCCAAGAGCTCCTACGAGCAGTACTTC. Translation: CASSDLPKSSYEQYF.